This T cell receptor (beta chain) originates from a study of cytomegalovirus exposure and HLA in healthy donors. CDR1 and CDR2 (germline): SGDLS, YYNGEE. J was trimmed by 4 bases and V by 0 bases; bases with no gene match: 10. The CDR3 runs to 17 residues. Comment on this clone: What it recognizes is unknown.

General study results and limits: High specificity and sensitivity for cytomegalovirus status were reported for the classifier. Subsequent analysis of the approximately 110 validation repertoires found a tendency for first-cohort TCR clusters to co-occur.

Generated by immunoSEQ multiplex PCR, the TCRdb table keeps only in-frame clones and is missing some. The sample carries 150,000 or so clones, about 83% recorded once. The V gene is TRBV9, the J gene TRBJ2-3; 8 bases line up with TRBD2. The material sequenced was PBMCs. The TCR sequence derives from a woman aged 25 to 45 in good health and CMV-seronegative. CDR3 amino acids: CASSVDVAGLISDTQYF. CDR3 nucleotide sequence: TGTGCCAGCAGCGTAGACGTAGCGGGGTTGATTTCAGATACGCAGTATTTT.